Listed below are T cell receptor beta chains from one sample, sequenced in a study of T-cell memory formation after mild COVID-19. TCRdb called the 5' RACE reads again in MiXCR, with one record for every CDR3 protein. The sample has over 400,000 distinct CDR3 sequences; 20% to 30% are singletons. The sequencing input was PBMCs or a T cell subset sorted from them (not recorded which). The receptors come from an adult woman who had mild COVID-19 (a few samples of this study predate the infection). Cell type and time point are not known. Both conserved end residues are part of each CDR3. A D gene is named only where the DNA matches it firmly. The listing skips clone size in some rows; elsewhere it reads once, few, many or a size class.

d_call	j_call	clone_size	v_call	cdr3_nt	cdr3_aa
-	TRBJ1-5	-	TRBV11-3	TGTGCCAGCAGCTTAGATCGGAGTCCCGGTCAGCCCCAGCATTTT	CASSLDRSPGQPQHF
-	TRBJ1-4	few	TRBV11-2	TGTGCCAGCAGCTCCACGGGGACCGCATTTCGAAAACTGTTTTTT	CASSSTGTAFRKLFF
-	TRBJ1-1	many	TRBV6-6	TGTGCCAGCAGTTCCGAAAGGTACACTGAAGCTTTCTTT	CASSSERYTEAFF
-	TRBJ1-1	few	TRBV12-3/TRBV12-4	TGTGCCAGCAGGGCACAGAACCACAACCCGATTGAAGCTTTCTTT	CASRAQNHNPIEAFF
-	TRBJ1-2	-	TRBV24-1	TGTGCCACCAGTGACATAAACCAGGGATTCAATGGCTACACCTTC	CATSDINQGFNGYTF
-	TRBJ2-7	-	TRBV12-3/TRBV12-4	TGTGCCAGCAGCGCTAGTGGGCCACACAACGAGCAGTACTTC	CASSASGPHNEQYF
-	TRBJ2-6	few	TRBV9	TGTGCCAGCAGCCCACGACTGAACCCTGGGGCCAACGTCCTGACTTTC	CASSPRLNPGANVLTF
TRBD1	TRBJ1-1	few	TRBV6-5	TGTGCCAGCAGTCCCCTCGGTTTGACAGGGGCGGGGAACACTGAAGCTTTCTTT	CASSPLGLTGAGNTEAFF
-	TRBJ2-7	few	TRBV29-1	TGCAGCGCCCTGACCGATACCTACGAGCAGTACTTC	CSALTDTYEQYF
-	TRBJ1-4	few	TRBV7-2	TGTGCCAGCAGCTCCCACGTCGGCATTTCGGGAAAACTGTTTTTT	CASSSHVGISGKLFF
-	TRBJ1-2	few	TRBV30	TGTGCCTGGAACGACGGGAACTATGGCTACACCTTC	CAWNDGNYGYTF
TRBD1	TRBJ1-6	few	TRBV14	TGTGCCAGCAGCGGTCCGGGACAGGGGAATTCACCCCTCCACTTT	CASSGPGQGNSPLHF
-	TRBJ2-3	once	TRBV12-3/TRBV12-4	TGTGCCAGCAGCCTAGCCTCCGGGGGTACGCAGTATTTT	CASSLASGGTQYF
TRBD1	TRBJ2-6	-	TRBV11-3	TGTGCCAGCAGCTCTGGCGCAGGGGGAAGGAGTGGGGCCAACGTCCTGACTTTC	CASSSGAGGRSGANVLTF
-	TRBJ1-1	-	TRBV7-9	TGTGCCAGCAGCTTAGCGGCAGGGAGGAACACTGAAGCTTTCTTT	CASSLAAGRNTEAFF
-	TRBJ1-1	few	TRBV11-2	TGTGCCAGCAGCTTAACGGACAGGAACACTGAAGCTTTCTTT	CASSLTDRNTEAFF
-	TRBJ1-1	-	TRBV4-3	TGCGCCAGCAGCCAATGGGGGGGCGTTGGGAACACTGAAGCTTTCTTT	CASSQWGGVGNTEAFF
TRBD1	TRBJ2-5	few	TRBV20-1	TGCAGTGCCTACGACAGGGGGCAAGAGACCCAGTACTTC	CSAYDRGQETQYF
-	TRBJ2-7	few	TRBV12-3/TRBV12-4	TGTGCCAGCAGTCCCACGAACCTTGTCCCCGAGCAGTACTTC	CASSPTNLVPEQYF
-	TRBJ1-1	few	TRBV19	TGTGCCAGTAGTCCCTCGATTACGAACACTGAAGCTTTCTTT	CASSPSITNTEAFF
TRBD1	TRBJ1-1	-	TRBV4-1	TGCGCCAGCAGCCAAGATGCAATTGGCAGGGGGCGGTTGGACACTGAAGCTTTCTTT	CASSQDAIGRGRLDTEAFF
-	TRBJ1-1	-	TRBV15	TGTGCCACCAGCCGAGAGGGAGGTAACCCGCTGAACACTGAAGCTTTCTTT	CATSREGGNPLNTEAFF